The 18 T cell receptor beta chains reported below all come from one sample, sequenced in a study of cytomegalovirus exposure and HLA in healthy donors. PCR primers comprised 60 Vbeta and 13 Jbeta primers. The repertoire was sequenced with immunoSEQ multiplex PCR; TCRdb's copy has only in-frame clones and lacks some. Altogether tens of thousands of clones are present, 70% to 80% being singletons, with the ten largest covering over 0.5%. Sequenced material: PBMCs. Receptor source: a man aged 25-40 years in good health and CMV-seronegative.

For the CDR3, the DNA is TGTGCCAGCAGTCTCGACGTGACAGGTTTGGTGAACACTGAAGCTTTCTTT. It codes for CASSLDVTGLVNTEAFF. The chain carries TRBV5-8 and TRBJ1-1; tentatively, D is TRBD1 (6 bases). V was trimmed by 5 bases and J by 0 bases, leaving 20 bases between them. CDR1 and CDR2 (germline): SGHTS, YDEGEE. This CDR3 has 17 amino acids.

The chain is built from TRBV2 and TRBJ1-1; tentative D call: TRBD1 (5 bases). The V end lost 6 bases, the J end lost 5 bases, and 13 bases lay between the germline ends. Germline V gene lookup returns CDR1 SNHLY and CDR2 FYNNEI. This CDR3 has 13 residues. The CDR3 nucleotides read TGTGCCAGCAGCGCCGGGGGGGAAACTGAAGCTTTCTTT. Translating gives CASSAGGETEAFF.

J is TRBJ2-7 and V is TRBV6-6; D perhaps matches TRBD1 (5 bases). The germline V gene has CDR1 MNHNY and CDR2 SVGAGI (reference sequence). CDR3 size: 13 residues. V lost 0 bases, J lost 3 bases, and 6 bases lay in between. Here the CDR3 DNA reads TGTGCCAGCAGTTACTCCCAGGGCTACGAGCAGTACTTC. Residues: CASSYSQGYEQYF.

The rearrangement uses TRBV4-1 and TRBJ1-4; the D gene is possibly TRBD1 (5 bases). Germline V CDR1 and CDR2: MGHRA, YSYEKL. The CDR3 totals 15 residues. V lost 4 bases and J 5 bases, leaving 14 bases between the germline ends. CDR3 nucleotides: TGCGCCAGCAGCCCAACGGGGGAAAGAAATGAAAAACTGTTTTTT. Residues: CASSPTGERNEKLFF.

This chain uses TRBV19 with TRBJ2-5; D is ambiguous. V lost 3 bases to trimming and J lost 5 bases, with 10 bases between them. The CDR3 totals 13 residues. Germline CDR1 is LNHDA and CDR2 is SQIVND (reference sequence). As DNA, the CDR3 is TGTGCCAGTAGTATTGGGCACCCCGAGACCCAGTACTTC. Residues: CASSIGHPETQYF.

The rearrangement links TRBV6-5 to TRBJ2-7, with D possibly being TRBD1 (7 bases). Trimming pared 8 bases from V and 0 bases from J, leaving 14 bases between. Looked up from germline, CDR1 is MNHEY and CDR2 is SVGAGI. The CDR3 has 14 amino acids. CDR3 sequence (DNA): TGTGCCAGCCGCAGGGGGGTAGGCTCCTACGAGCAGTACTTC. Translated: CASRRGVGSYEQYF.

This chain joins TRBV7-6 and TRBJ2-6; 9 bases fit TRBD1. Per the germline V gene, CDR1 is SGHVS and CDR2 is FNYEAQ. The CDR3 is made up of 17 amino acids. J lost 0 bases, V lost 4 bases, and 4 bases had no gene match. In DNA form, the CDR3 reads TGTGCCAGCAGCTCGGGACAGGGCAACTCTGGGGCCAACGTCCTGACTTTC. Translated: CASSSGQGNSGANVLTF.

This clone was counted between two and nine times. The chain has TRBV5-6 and TRBJ2-7; 9 bases align to TRBD1. CDR3 size: 15 residues. J was trimmed by 3 bases and V by 3 bases; bases with no gene match: 7. Germline V CDR1 and CDR2: SGHDT, YYEEEE. CDR3 residues: CASSWGQGPNYEQYV. The CDR3 region has the DNA TGTGCCAGCAGCTGGGGACAGGGCCCCAACTACGAGCAGTACGTC.

The CDR3 coding sequence is TGTGCCAGCTCACCGGATAGGGGCGACTATGGCTACACCTTC. This translates into CASSPDRGDYGYTF. The chain joins TRBV18 to TRBJ1-2; a possible D gene is TRBD1 (5 bases). The CDR3 sequence is 14 residues long. Trimming removed 3 bases from V and 3 bases from J, with 11 bases in between. Germline V gene lookup returns CDR1 KGHSH and CDR2 LQKENI.

V usage is TRBV7-9 and J usage is TRBJ1-3; TRBD1 might be the D (6 bases). With 4 bases removed from V and 0 bases from J, the gap between germline ends came to 13 bases. CDR3 length: 16 amino acids. Germline V gene lookup returns CDR1 SEHNR and CDR2 FQNEAQ (reference sequence). This CDR3 reads CASSSGQTFSGNTIYF. The CDR3 DNA sequence: TGTGCCAGCAGCTCAGGACAGACGTTCTCTGGAAACACCATATATTTT.

This clone was detected only a few times. V usage is TRBV6-1 and J usage is TRBJ2-7, with D possibly TRBD2 on 6 matching bases. The CDR3 has 12 amino acids. The germline V gene has CDR1 MNHNS and CDR2 SASEGT. With 6 bases removed from V and 9 bases from J, the gap between germline ends came to 15 bases. The DNA of the CDR3 is TGTGCCAGCAGCCGGGAGAGGCACGGGCAGTACGTC. Protein sequence: CASSRERHGQYV.

V is TRBV27 and J is TRBJ1-4; 7 bases agree with TRBD1. The germline gives CDR1 MNHEY, CDR2 SMNVEV (reference sequence). The CDR3 is made up of 15 amino acids. Trimming took 6 bases from V and 5 from J; bases not matched to a gene: 9. The CDR3 nucleotides read TGTGCCAGCAGCCCCAGGGGGGCCTTGAATGAAAAACTGTTTTTT. Translating it yields CASSPRGALNEKLFF.

The genes are TRBV5-1 and TRBJ2-2; TRBD2 matches at 7 bases. Per germline, CDR1 SGHRS and CDR2 YFSETQ. V shed 0 bases, J shed 5 bases, and the junction held 7 bases outside the gene matches. The CDR3 totals 16 residues. CDR3 in amino acids: CASSLEGGSGTGELFF. CDR3 DNA: TGCGCCAGCAGCTTGGAAGGCGGGAGTGGGACCGGGGAGCTGTTTTTT.

This chain joins TRBV19 and TRBJ1-2, with D unclear. V lost 7 bases, J lost 2 bases, and 11 bases lay in between. The CDR3 extends over 13 amino acids. CDR1 and CDR2 (germline): LNHDA, SQIVND (reference sequence). CDR3 in amino acids: CASTPPGNYGYTF. Here the CDR3 DNA reads TGTGCCAGTACCCCCCCGGGGAACTATGGCTACACCTTC.

This clone was counted only a few times. V usage is TRBV5-1 and J usage is TRBJ2-7; D not resolved. Germline lookup yields CDR1 SGHRS and CDR2 YFSETQ. Trimming cost V 1 base and J 3 bases, with 8 bases left between them. The CDR3 runs 13 residues. CDR3 in DNA: TGCGCCAGCAGCTTGAACATAAACTACGAGCAGTACGTC. Amino acid sequence: CASSLNINYEQYV.

The chain has TRBV7-9 and TRBJ1-6; 8 bases align to TRBD1. CDR1 and CDR2 (germline): SEHNR, FQNEAQ (reference sequence). The J segment lost 6 bases and the V segment lost 4 bases, leaving 2 bases of the junction unmatched. This CDR3 is 14 amino acids long. CDR3 in amino acids: CASSSTGVNSPLHF. The CDR3 region has the DNA TGTGCCAGCAGCTCGACAGGGGTTAATTCACCCCTCCACTTT.

The genes are TRBV7-2 and TRBJ1-1; the D gene is possibly TRBD1 (5 bases). Trimming cost V 1 base and J 6 bases, with 15 bases left between them. The germline CDR1 and CDR2 sequences are SGHTA and FQGNSA. The CDR3 is made up of 15 amino acids. The CDR3 DNA follows: TGTGCCAGCAGCTTAGGGGGCTGGCCCTTATCTGAAGCTTTCTTT. Translating gives CASSLGGWPLSEAFF.

The V gene is TRBV6-6, the J gene TRBJ2-3; D is ambiguous. V was shortened by 4 bases and J by 1 base, with 6 bases between the two germline ends. The CDR3 is 13 amino acids. The germline V gene encodes CDR1 MNHNY and CDR2 SVGAGI (reference sequence). The CDR3: CASSSLRTDTQYF. The DNA for the CDR3 is TGTGCCAGCAGTTCACTCCGCACAGATACGCAGTATTTT.